This T cell receptor beta chain was found in a study of identical twins. The CDR3 contains 13 residues. V was shortened by 0 bases and J by 3 bases, with 8 bases between the two germline ends. CDR1 is DFQATT and CDR2 is SNEGSKA in the germline V gene (reference sequence). MiXCR, applied by TCRdb to the 5' RACE reads, yields one record per CDR3 protein. Of hundreds of thousands of distinct CDR3 sequences in the sample, 15% to 20% are singletons; the top ten hold about an eighth. These sequences were also reported in another study, on T cells expressing NK-cell markers.

Source material: PBMCs. This chain joins TRBV20-1 and TRBJ2-5; D unresolved. The receptor was isolated from a woman under 30 in good health. In DNA form, the CDR3 reads TGCAGTGCTAGAGACAGGAGAAAAGAGACCCAGTACTTC. Translating it yields CSARDRRKETQYF.